This entry describes one T cell receptor beta chain. V was cut by 1 base and J by 5 bases, with 11 bases left in between. CDR3 length: 15 amino acids. Germline values: CDR1 SGHAT, CDR2 FQNNGV. This sample was included in a study of blood T cell repertoires in COVID-19. Original handling: Estimates of nucleated cell counts were drawn from the amplification of reference gene primers. The table came from immunoSEQ multiplex PCR; TCRdb's copy has only in-frame clones and leaves some out. V and J calls and clone size are copied from that table; D and trimming were computed from the DNA. This table has about 320,000 clones, approximately 91% appearing once.

Sequenced sample: PBMCs or T cells enriched from blood (not recorded which). The V and J genes are TRBV11-2 and TRBJ2-2; tentatively, D is TRBD2 (5 bases). This TCR came from a woman aged 30 to 39 who had been exposed to COVID-19. CDR3 protein: CASSLAGKATGELFF. DNA of the CDR3: TGTGCCAGCAGCTTAGCCGGGAAGGCGACCGGGGAGCTGTTTTTT.